This T cell receptor beta chain was obtained from a study of OX40 agonist ivuxolimab in advanced cancers. Study at large: All patients had ivuxolimab intravenously every 2 weeks at 0.01 to 10 mg/kg.

Germline lookup yields CDR1 KGHSH and CDR2 LQKENI. CDR3 size: 13 residues. Trimming stripped 2 bases from V and 1 base from J, with 5 bases between. Sequenced by immunoSEQ multiplex PCR; TCRdb stores in-frame clones only, minus some. The sample has around 75,000 clones, just under 90% seen once; the top ten hold around 2.4%. This clone was counted only a few times. The chain uses TRBV18 and TRBJ1-1, with D hard to call. The starting material was CD4+ or CD8+ T cells sorted from blood, obtained in a trial of the OX40 agonist ivuxolimab. The source is an adult with an advanced solid tumor such as melanoma, head and neck, liver or kidney cancer. The CDR3 coding sequence is TGTGCCAGCTCACCAGAACGGAACACTGAAGCTTTCTTT. It encodes CASSPERNTEAFF.